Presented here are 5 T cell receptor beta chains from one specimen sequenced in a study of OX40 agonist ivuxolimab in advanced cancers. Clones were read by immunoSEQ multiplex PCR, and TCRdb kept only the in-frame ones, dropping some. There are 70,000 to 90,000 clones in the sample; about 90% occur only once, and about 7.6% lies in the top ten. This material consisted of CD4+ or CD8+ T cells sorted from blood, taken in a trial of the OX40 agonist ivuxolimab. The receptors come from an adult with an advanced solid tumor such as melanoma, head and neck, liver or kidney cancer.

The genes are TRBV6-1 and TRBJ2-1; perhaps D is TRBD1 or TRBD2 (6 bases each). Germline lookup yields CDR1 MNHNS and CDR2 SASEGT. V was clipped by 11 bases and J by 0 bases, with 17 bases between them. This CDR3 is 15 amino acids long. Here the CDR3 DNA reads TGTGCCGGCGAGGAAGGGGGGAGCTCCTACAATGAGCAGTTCTTC. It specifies CAGEEGGSSYNEQFF.

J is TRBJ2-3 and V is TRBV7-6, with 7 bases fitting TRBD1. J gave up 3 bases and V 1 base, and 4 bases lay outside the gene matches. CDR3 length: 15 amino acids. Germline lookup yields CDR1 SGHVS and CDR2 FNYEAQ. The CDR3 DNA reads TGTGCCAGCAGCTTAGGAGGGGGCTTGACAGATACGCAGTATTTT. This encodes CASSLGGGLTDTQYF.

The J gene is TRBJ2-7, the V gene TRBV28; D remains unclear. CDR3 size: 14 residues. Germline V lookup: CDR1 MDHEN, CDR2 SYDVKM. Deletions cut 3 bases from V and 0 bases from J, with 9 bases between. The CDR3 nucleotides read TGTGCCAGCAGTTTCTATCTGGACTCCTACGAGCAGTACTTC. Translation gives CASSFYLDSYEQYF.

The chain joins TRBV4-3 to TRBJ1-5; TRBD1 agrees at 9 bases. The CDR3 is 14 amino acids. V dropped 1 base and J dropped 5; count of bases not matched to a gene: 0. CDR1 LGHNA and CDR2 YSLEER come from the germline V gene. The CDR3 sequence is CASSQGTGDQPQHF. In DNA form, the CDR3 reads TGCGCCAGCAGCCAAGGGACAGGGGATCAGCCCCAGCATTTT.

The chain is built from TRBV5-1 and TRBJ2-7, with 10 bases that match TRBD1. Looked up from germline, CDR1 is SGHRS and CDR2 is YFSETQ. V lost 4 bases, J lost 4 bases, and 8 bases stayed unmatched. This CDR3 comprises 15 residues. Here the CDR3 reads CASSPDRGPTYEQYV. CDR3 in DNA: TGCGCCAGCAGCCCCGACAGGGGGCCCACTTACGAGCAGTACGTC.